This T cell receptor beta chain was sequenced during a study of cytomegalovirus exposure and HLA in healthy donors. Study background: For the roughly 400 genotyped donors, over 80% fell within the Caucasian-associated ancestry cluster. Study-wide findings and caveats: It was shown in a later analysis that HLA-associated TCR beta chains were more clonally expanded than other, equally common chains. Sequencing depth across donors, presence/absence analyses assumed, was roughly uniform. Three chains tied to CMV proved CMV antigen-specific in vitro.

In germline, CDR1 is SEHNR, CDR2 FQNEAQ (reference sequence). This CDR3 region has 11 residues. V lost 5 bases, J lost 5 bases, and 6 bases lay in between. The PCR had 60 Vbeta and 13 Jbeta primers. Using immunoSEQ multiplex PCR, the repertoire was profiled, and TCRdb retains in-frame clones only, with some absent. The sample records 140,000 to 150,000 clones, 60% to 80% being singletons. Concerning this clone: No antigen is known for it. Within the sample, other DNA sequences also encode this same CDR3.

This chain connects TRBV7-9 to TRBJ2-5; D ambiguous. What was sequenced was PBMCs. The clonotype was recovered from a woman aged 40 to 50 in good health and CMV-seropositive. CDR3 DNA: TGTGCCAGCAGCCTGCAGGAGACCCAGTACTTC. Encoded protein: CASSLQETQYF.